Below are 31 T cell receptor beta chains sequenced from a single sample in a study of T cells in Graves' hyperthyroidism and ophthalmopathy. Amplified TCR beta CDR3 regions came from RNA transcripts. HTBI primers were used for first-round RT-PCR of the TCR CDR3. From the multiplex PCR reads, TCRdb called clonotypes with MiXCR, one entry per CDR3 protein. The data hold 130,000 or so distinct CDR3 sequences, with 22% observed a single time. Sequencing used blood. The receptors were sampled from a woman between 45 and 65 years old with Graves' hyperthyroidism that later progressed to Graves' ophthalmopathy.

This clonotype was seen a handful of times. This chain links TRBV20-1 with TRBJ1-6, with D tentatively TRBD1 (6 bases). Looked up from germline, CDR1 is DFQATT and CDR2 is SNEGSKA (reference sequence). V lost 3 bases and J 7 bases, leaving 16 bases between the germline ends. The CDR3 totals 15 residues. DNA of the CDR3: TGCAGTGCTAGCCTGGGCAGGGGCTTCAATTCACCCCTCCACTTT. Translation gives CSASLGRGFNSPLHF.

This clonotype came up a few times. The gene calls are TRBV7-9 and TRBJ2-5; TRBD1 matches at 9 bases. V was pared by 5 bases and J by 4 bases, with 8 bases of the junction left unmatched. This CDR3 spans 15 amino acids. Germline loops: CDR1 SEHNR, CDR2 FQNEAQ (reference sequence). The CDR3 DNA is TGTGCCAGCAGCGTTCCCGGGACAGGGCTAGAGACCCAGTACTTC. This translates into CASSVPGTGLETQYF.

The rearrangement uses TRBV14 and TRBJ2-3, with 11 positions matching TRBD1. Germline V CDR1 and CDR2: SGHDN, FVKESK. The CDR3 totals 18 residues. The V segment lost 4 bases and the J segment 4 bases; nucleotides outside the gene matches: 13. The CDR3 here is CASSLSSGTGGRADTQYF. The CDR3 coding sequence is TGTGCCAGCAGCCTCAGTTCCGGGACAGGGGGGAGGGCAGATACGCAGTATTTT.

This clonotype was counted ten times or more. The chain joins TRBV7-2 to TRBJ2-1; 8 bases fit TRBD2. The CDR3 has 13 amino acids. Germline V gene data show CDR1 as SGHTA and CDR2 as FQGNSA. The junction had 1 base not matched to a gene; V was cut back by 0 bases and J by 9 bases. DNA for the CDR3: TGTGCCAGCAGCTTAGCTCGGGGGGGTGAGCAGTTCTTC. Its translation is CASSLARGGEQFF.

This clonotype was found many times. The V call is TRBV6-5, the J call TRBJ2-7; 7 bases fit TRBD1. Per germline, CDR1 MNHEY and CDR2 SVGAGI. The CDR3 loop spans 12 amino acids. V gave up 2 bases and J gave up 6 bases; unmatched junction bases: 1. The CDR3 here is CASSYDRVEQYF. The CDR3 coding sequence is TGTGCCAGCAGTTACGACAGGGTCGAGCAGTACTTC.

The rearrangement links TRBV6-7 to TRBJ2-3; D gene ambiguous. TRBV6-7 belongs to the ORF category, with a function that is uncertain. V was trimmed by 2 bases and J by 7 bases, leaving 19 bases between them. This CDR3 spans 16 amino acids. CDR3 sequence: CASSYPEGTPHHTQYF. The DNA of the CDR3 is TGTGCCAGCAGTTACCCAGAAGGTACACCCCACCATACGCAGTATTTT.

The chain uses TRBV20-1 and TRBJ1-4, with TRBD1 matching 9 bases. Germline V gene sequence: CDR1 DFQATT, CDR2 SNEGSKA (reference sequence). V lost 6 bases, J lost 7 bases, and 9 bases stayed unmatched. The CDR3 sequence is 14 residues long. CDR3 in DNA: TGCAGTGCAAATACCCCGGGACAGGGTGAAAAACTGTTTTTT. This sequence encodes CSANTPGQGEKLFF.

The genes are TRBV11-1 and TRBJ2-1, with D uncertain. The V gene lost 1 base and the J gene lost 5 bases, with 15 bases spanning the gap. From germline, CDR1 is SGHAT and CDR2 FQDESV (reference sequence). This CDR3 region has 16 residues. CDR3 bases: TGTGCCAGCAGCTTAGACGGTATCTCATTACACAATGAGCAGTTCTTC. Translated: CASSLDGISLHNEQFF.

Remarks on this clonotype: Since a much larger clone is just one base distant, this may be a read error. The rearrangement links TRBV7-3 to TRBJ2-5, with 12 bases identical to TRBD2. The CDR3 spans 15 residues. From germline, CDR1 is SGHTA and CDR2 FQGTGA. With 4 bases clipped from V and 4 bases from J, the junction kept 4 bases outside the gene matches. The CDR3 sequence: CASSSSGGASETQYF. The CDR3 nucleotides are TGTGCCAGCAGCTCTAGCGGGGGGGCTTCAGAGACCCAGTACTTC. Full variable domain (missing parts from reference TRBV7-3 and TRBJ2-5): GAGVSQTPSNKVTEKGKYVELRCDPISGHTALYWYRQSLGQGPEFLIYFQGTGAADDSGLPNDRFFAVRPEGSVSTLKIQRTERGDSAVYLCASSSSGGASETQYFGPGTRLLVL.

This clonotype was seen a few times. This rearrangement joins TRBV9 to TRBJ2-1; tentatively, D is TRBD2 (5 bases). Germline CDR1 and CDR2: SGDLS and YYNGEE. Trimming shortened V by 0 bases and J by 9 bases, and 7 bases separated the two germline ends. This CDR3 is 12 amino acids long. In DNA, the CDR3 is TGTGCCAGCAGCGTAGTAGAGGGTGAGCAGTTCTTC. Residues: CASSVVEGEQFF.

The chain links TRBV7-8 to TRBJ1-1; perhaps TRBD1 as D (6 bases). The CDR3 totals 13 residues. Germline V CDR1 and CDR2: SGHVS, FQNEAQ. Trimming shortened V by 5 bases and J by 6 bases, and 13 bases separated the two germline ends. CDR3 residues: CASSPRDTAEAFF. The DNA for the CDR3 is TGTGCCAGCAGCCCCCGGGACACTGCTGAAGCTTTCTTT.

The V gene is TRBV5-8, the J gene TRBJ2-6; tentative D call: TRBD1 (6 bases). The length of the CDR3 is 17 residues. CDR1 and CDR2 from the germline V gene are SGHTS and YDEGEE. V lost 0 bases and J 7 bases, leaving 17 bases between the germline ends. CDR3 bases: TGTGCCAGCAGCTTGGGGGGGCTCAAACCGCCCGCCAACGTCCTGACTTTC. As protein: CASSLGGLKPPANVLTF.

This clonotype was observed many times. CDR3 in amino acids: CASSLARTGARGYTF. DNA of the CDR3: TGTGCCAGCAGCTTAGCTCGTACAGGCGCGCGTGGCTACACCTTC. This chain uses TRBV7-8 with TRBJ1-2; weak D call: TRBD1 (5 bases). CDR1 and CDR2 from the germline V gene are SGHVS and FQNEAQ. The CDR3 extends over 15 amino acids. Between the trimmed V and J ends, which lost 0 bases and 7 bases, there was a span of 15 bases.

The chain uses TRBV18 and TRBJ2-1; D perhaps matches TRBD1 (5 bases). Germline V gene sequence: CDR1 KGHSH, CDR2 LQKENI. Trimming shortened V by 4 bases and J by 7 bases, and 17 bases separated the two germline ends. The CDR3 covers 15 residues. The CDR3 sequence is CASSRPSRGLNEQFF. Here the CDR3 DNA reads TGTGCCAGCTCACGACCATCTAGGGGATTGAATGAGCAGTTCTTC.

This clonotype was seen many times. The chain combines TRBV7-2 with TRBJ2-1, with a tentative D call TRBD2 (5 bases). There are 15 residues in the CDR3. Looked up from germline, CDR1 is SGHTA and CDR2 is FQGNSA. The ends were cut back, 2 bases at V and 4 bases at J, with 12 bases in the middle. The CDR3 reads CASSLNGLEYNEQFF. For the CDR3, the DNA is TGTGCCAGCAGCTTAAACGGACTGGAGTACAATGAGCAGTTCTTC.

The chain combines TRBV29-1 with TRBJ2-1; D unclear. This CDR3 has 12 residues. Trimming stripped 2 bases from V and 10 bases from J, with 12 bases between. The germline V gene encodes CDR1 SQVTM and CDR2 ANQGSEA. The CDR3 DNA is TGCAGCGTTGAAATCCGGCGGCAAGAGCAGTTCTTC. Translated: CSVEIRRQEQFF.

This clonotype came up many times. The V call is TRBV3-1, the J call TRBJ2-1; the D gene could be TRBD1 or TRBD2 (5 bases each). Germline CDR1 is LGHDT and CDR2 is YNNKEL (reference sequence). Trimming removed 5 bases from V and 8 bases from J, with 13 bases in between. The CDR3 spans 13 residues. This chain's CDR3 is CASSKGRGYEQFF. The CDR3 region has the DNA TGTGCCAGCAGCAAGGGACGGGGTTATGAGCAGTTCTTC.

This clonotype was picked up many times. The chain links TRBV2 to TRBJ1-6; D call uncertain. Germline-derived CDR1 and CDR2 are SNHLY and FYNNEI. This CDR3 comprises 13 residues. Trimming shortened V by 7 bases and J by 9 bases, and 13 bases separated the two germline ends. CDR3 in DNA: TGTGCCAGCACGGGCCAGCCGGGTTCACCCCTCCACTTT. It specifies CASTGQPGSPLHF.

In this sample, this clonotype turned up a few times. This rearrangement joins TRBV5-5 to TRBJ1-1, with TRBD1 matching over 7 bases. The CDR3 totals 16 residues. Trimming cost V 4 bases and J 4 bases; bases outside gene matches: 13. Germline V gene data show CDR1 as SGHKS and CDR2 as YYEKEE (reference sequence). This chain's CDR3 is CASSPISQGGRTEAFF. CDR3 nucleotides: TGTGCCAGCAGCCCTATTTCTCAGGGGGGGCGCACTGAAGCTTTCTTT.

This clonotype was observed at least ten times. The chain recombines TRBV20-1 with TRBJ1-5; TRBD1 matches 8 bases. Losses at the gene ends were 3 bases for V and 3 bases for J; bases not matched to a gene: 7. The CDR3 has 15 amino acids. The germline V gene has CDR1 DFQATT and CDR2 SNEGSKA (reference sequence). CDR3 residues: CSASDGQGNNQPQHF. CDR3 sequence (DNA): TGCAGTGCTAGCGACGGACAGGGAAACAATCAGCCCCAGCATTTT.

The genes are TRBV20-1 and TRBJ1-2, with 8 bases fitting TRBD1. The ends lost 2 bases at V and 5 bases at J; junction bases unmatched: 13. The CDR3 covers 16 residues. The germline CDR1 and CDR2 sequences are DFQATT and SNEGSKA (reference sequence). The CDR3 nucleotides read TGCAGTGCTAGACCAAGGGGACAGGCCCAAACTTATGGCTACACCTTC. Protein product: CSARPRGQAQTYGYTF.

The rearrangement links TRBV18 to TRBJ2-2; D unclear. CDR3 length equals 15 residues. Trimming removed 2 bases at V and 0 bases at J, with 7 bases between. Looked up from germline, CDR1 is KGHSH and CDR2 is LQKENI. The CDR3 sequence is CASSPKVTNTGELFF. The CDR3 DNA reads TGTGCCAGCTCACCAAAAGTGACGAACACCGGGGAGCTGTTTTTT.

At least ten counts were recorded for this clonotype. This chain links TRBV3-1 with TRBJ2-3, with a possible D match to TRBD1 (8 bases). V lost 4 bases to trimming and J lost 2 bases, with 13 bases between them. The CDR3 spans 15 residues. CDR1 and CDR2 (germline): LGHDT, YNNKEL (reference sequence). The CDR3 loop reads CASSRQGRATDTQYF. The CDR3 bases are TGTGCCAGCAGCCGACAGGGGAGGGCCACAGATACGCAGTATTTT.

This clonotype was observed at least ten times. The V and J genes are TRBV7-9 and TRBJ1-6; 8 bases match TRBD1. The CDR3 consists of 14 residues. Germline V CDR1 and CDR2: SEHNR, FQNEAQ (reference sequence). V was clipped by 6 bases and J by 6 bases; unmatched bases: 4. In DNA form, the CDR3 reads TGTGCCAGCAGGACAGACAGGGGTAATTCACCCCTCCACTTT. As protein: CASRTDRGNSPLHF.

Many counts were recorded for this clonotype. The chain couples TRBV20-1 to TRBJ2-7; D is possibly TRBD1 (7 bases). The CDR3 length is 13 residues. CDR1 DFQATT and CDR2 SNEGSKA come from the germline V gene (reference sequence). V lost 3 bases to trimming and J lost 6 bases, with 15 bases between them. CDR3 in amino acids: CSAREGAQAEQYF. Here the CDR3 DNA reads TGCAGTGCTAGGGAGGGGGCGCAGGCCGAGCAGTACTTC.

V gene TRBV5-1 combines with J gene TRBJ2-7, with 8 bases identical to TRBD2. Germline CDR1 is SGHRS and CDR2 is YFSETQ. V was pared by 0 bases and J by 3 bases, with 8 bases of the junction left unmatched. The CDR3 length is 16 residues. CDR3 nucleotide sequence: TGCGCCAGCAGCTTGGGTGATAGCGGGATTAGCTACGAGCAGTACTTC. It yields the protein CASSLGDSGISYEQYF.

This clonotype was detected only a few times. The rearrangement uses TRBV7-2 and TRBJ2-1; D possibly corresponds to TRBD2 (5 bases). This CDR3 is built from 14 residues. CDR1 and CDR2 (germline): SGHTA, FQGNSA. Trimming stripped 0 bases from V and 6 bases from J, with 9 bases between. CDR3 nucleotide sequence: TGTGCCAGCAGCTTAGCCTTAGCGCCCAATGAGCAGTTCTTC. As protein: CASSLALAPNEQFF.

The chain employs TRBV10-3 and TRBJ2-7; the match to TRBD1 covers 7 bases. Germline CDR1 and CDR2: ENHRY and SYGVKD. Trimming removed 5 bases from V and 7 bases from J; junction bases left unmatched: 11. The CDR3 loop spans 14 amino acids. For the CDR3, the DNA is TGTGCCATCAGTCCCCTTACAGGGGCAGGGGAGCAGTACTTC. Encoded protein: CAISPLTGAGEQYF.

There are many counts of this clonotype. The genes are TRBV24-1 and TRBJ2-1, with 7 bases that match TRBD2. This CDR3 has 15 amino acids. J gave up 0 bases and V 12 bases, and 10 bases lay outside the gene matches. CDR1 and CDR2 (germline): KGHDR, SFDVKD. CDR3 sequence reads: CAVGRAGSSYNEQFF. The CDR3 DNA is TGTGCCGTAGGGAGGGCGGGGAGCTCCTACAATGAGCAGTTCTTC.

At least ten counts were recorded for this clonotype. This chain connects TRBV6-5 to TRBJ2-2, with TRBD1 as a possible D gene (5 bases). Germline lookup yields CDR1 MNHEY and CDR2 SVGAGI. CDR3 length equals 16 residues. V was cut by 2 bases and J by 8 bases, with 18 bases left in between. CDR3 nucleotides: TGTGCCAGCAGTTACCTTATGGGGCATCCACCGGGGGAGCTGTTTTTT. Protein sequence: CASSYLMGHPPGELFF.

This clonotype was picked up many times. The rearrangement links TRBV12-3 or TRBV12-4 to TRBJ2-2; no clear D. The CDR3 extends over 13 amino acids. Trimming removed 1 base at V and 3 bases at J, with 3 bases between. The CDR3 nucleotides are TGTGCCAGCAGTTTAGTCGACACCGGGGAGCTGTTTTTT. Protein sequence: CASSLVDTGELFF.